This T cell receptor (beta chain) is from a study of long-term antiretroviral therapy in people with HIV (dated by TCRdb to the early 2020s). As for the study more broadly: The earliest samples were collected approximately a decade before the 2015 WHO recommendation for immediate ART, a period when ART was typically delayed until CD4 counts fell. No cross-contamination during QIAcube processing turned up in test extractions that ran a monoclonal T-cell line alongside more than 30 polyclonal samples. Whether ART initiation and durable HIV suppression were associated with changes in peripheral blood TRB repertoire composition and diversity was tested in a retrospective serial study. The cohort contributed roughly 190 cryopreserved PBMC samples from fewer than 35 adults with confirmed HIV infection, collected serially over a mean of approximately six years (range 1-12). Among the approximately 30 participants with HIV, about 11 were female. Results and caveats for the whole study, not just this receptor: Expanded TRB clones identified before ART initiation dominated the repertoire at all time points, although this dominance fluctuated and declined in many PLHIV after ART. Starting ART was linked to a significant rise in TRB diversity, yet even with long-term ART the diversity remained significantly lower than in transplant donor controls. Narrower CDR3 length ranges were observed in HIV repertoires than in controls, and an antigen-experienced repertoire with only a slight naive shift after ART was suggested by the network structure. Inferences about post-ART repertoire changes were limited because no data were available on ART adherence, viral resistance or therapy changes. Owing to limited PBMC availability, only the TCR beta chain was sequenced, without alpha chain pairing. Unsorted PBMC were profiled instead of sorted CD4+ and CD8+ T cells because pre-ART samples had limited cell numbers. The samples span the years 2004 to 2017, and the ART regimens used at that time may not be as effective as current regimens.

Sequencing of the TRB variable region was done with the immunoSEQ hsTCRB v3.0 assay at survey level resolution. A depth of about 40,000-50,000 T-cell genomes per sample was targeted for TRB sequencing. An Illumina MiSeq with a v3 150-cycle kit was used to sequence the pooled TRB libraries. Per the authors' processing: Analysis of repertoires was carried out in R inside a reproducible Nextflow workflow spanning QC, data transformation and analysis. LymphoSeq2, an R package for exploring AIRR-Seq data, was used to implement the custom analyses. A handful of samples that produced fewer than 5000 total TRB sequences were removed, so approximately 190 HIV repertoires were analyzed. Of the 188 retained HIV repertoires, 55 to 60 were collected before and approximately 130 after ART initiation. Each repertoire was downsampled to 5000 TRB nucleotide sequences, and summary statistics were averaged across 100 downsampling iterations. The analysis kept only TRB sequences whose CDR3 regions were at least seven amino acids long. Diversity was assessed using a clonality score derived from Shannon entropy and using the Gini coefficient. Repertoire networks linked the top 5000 CDR3 amino acid sequences whenever two sequences differed by an edit distance of one. GLIPH2 predicted antigen specificity groups and MHC restriction for TRB CDR3 amino acid sequences. To flag known CMV, EBV, HIV or tissue antigen associations, CDR3 amino acid sequences were matched against VDJdb and McPAS-TCR. Pre-ART, post-ART and control groups were compared with Wilcoxon signed-rank tests and Holm-Bonferroni correction. TCRdb retrieved this table from immuneACCESS and kept in-frame rearrangements only. Not all clones are present; in checked studies, unresolved V genes account for under half, and no reason is known for the remainder. D and trimming come from the DNA, and the V and J calls and clone size come from that table. Across this sample there are tens of thousands of clones, with 70% to 90% seen only once. 6% to 6.5% of the sample is held by the ten biggest clonotypes.

Remarks on this clone: The specificity of this receptor is unknown. The record has no base qualities; no much larger clone is one base away.

To be included, a participant needed at least one PBMC sample from before ART initiation plus at least two post-ART samples. Every participant with HIV received treatment in the United States of America. Before DNA extraction, cryopreserved samples containing roughly 0.9-10 million PBMC were thawed and washed. At the time of the earliest PBMC sample, participants with HIV were aged between about 23 and 54 years. PBMC samples from each participant spanned 1-4 timepoints before ART initiation and 2-8 timepoints after ART initiation, with a median of 7 samples. Serial HIV viral load, CD4+ T-cell count, ART history and demographic data were obtained for every participant. Genomic DNA was extracted from unsorted PBMC with a Qiagen kit on a QIAcube, with processing performed in batches of 12 samples. The CDR3 has 14 amino acids, counting the end cysteine and phenylalanine. Just the 42-base CDR3 DNA is kept, in frame starting at base 1. CDR1 and CDR2, per the germline V gene, are SGHAT and FQNNGV. Trimming removed 2 bases from V and 10 bases from J; the gene matches leave 10 bases unexplained.

The TCR was taken from a man between 60 and 70 years old with HIV. Sequencing was performed on unsorted PBMCs, taken 0.6 years after starting antiretroviral therapy. Recombination connected TRBV11-2 to TRBJ1-1, and TRBD1 aligns with 7 junction nucleotides. CDR3 reads: CASSLPHGGGRAFF. Read as DNA, the sequence is TGTGCCAGCAGCTTACCCCATGGAGGGGGCAGAGCTTTCTTT. With all but the CDR3 taken from the reference TRBV11-2 and TRBJ1-1 genes, the full variable domain is: EAGVAQSPRYKIIEKRQSVAFWCNPISGHATLYWYQQILGQGPKLLIQFQNNGVVDDSQLPKDRFSAERLKGVDSTLKIQPAKLEDSAVYLCASSLPHGGGRAFFGQGTRLTVV.